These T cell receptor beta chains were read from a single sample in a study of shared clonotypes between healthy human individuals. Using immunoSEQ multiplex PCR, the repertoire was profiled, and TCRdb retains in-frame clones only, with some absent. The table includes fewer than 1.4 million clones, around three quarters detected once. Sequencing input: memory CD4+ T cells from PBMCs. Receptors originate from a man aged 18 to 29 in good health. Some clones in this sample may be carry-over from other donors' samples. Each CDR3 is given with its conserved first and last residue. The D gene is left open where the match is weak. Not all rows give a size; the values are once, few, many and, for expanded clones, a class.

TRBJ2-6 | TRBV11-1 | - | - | CASSLGSSGANVLTF | TGTGCCAGCAGCTTAGGCAGCTCTGGGGCCAACGTCCTGACTTTC
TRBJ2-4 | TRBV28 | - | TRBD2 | CASSLLAGGNIQYF | TGTGCCAGCAGTTTGCTAGCGGGGGGAAACATTCAGTACTTC
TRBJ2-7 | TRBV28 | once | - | CASRNRGGTYEQYF | TGTGCCAGCAGAAACAGGGGGGGTACCTACGAGCAGTACTTC
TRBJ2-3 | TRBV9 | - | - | CASNPTHTDTQYF | TGTGCCAGCAATCCGACCCACACAGATACGCAGTATTTT
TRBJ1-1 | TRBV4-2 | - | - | CASSQVAGLNTEAFF | TGTGCCAGCAGCCAAGTTGCCGGATTGAACACTGAAGCTTTCTTT
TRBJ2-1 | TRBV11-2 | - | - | CASSVQRNNEQFF | TGTGCCAGCAGCGTCCAGCGAAACAATGAGCAGTTCTTC
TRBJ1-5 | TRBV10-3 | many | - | CAISRTGNQPQHF | TGTGCCATCAGTCGGACAGGCAATCAGCCCCAGCATTTT
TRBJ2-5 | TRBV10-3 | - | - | CAISESTGTETQYF | TGTGCCATCAGTGAGTCCACCGGGACAGAGACCCAGTACTTC
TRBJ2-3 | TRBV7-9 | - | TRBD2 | CASSPGLAGPRDTQYF | TGTGCCAGCAGCCCGGGGCTAGCGGGGCCTCGCGATACGCAGTATTTT
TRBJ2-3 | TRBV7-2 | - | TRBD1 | CASSLVGTGLYTQYF | TGTGCCAGCAGCTTAGTTGGGACAGGGTTATATACGCAGTATTTT
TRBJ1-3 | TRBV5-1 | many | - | CASSSVTRWGERGNTIYF | TGCGCCAGCAGCTCGGTGACTCGGTGGGGGGAAAGGGGAAACACCATATATTTT
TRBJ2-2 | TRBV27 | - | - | CASRSSGPTGTGELFF | TGTGCCAGCCGCTCGTCCGGGCCTACTGGAACCGGGGAGCTGTTTTTT
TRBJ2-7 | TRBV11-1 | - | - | CASSLAWRGAYEQYF | TGTGCCAGCAGCTTAGCGTGGAGAGGGGCCTACGAGCAGTACTTC
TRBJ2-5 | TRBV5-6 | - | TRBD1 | CASSLGDRGLETQYF | TGTGCCAGCAGCTTGGGGGACAGGGGGCTGGAGACCCAGTACTTC
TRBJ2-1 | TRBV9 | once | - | CASSVGRQYNNEQFF | TGTGCCAGCAGCGTGGGACGACAGTACAACAATGAGCAGTTCTTC
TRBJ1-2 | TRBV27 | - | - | CASSRGQRGYGYTF | TGTGCCAGCAGCCGGGGCCAGAGGGGATATGGCTACACCTTC
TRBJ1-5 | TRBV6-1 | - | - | CASSADLSNQPQHF | TGTGCCAGCAGTGCCGATTTAAGCAATCAGCCCCAGCATTTT
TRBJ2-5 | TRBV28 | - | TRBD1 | CASSFLGQVGQTQYF | TGTGCCAGCAGTTTTCTCGGACAGGTCGGACAGACCCAGTACTTC
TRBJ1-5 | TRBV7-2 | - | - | CASSRGQNQPQHF | TGTGCCAGCAGCCGCGGACAGAATCAGCCCCAGCATTTT